The 15 T cell receptor beta chains reported below all come from one sample, sequenced in a study of blood T cell repertoires in COVID-19. Clones were read by immunoSEQ multiplex PCR, and TCRdb kept only the in-frame ones, dropping some. The repertoire holds 150,000 to 200,000 clones, with roughly 80% as singletons. Sequencing was carried out using peripheral blood. Receptors originate from a woman between 55 and 75 years old with COVID-19, enrolled during active disease.

The rearrangement uses TRBV6-2 or TRBV6-3 and TRBJ2-7, with 12 positions matching TRBD2. V trimming: 6 bases; J trimming: 4 bases; junction bases outside the gene matches: 7. In germline, CDR1 is MNHEY, CDR2 SVGEGT. The CDR3 contains 15 residues. DNA of the CDR3: TGTGCCAGCAGCCCCCTAGCGGGAGGGACGTACGAGCAGTACTTC. It specifies CASSPLAGGTYEQYF.

In this sample, this clone turned up once. The chain joins TRBV3-1 (or the pseudogene TRBV3-2) to TRBJ2-1; 11 bases map to TRBD2. This CDR3 contains 18 residues. Trimming took 1 base from V and 9 from J; bases not matched to a gene: 14. Germline V gene sequence: CDR1 LGHDT, CDR2 YNNKEL (reference sequence). CDR3 loop: CASSQAGLAVPGGREQFF. The CDR3 nucleotides are TGTGCCAGCAGCCAAGCGGGACTAGCGGTCCCTGGGGGGCGTGAGCAGTTCTTC.

This clone came up once. The V and J genes are TRBV6-4 and TRBJ2-3, with D possibly matching TRBD2 (5 bases). V lost 0 bases, J lost 1 base, and 11 bases lay in between. The CDR3 is made up of 16 amino acids. The germline V gene encodes CDR1 MRHNA and CDR2 SNTAGT. CDR3 in amino acids: CASSDSRASGTDTQYF. In DNA form, the CDR3 reads TGTGCCAGCAGTGACTCGAGGGCTTCGGGCACAGATACGCAGTATTTT.

This rearrangement joins TRBV2 to TRBJ2-4; TRBD1 matches at 8 bases. The CDR3 covers 16 residues. V shed 7 bases and J 3 bases; nucleotides not matched to a gene: 11. Germline-derived CDR1 and CDR2 are SNHLY and FYNNEI. The DNA of the CDR3 is TGTGCCAGCACTACTGGACAGGGATGGGGCAAAAACATTCAGTACTTC. It specifies CASTTGQGWGKNIQYF. Filled out from reference TRBV2 and TRBJ2-4, the complete variable domain reads EPEVTQTPSHQVTQMGQEVILRCVPISNHLYFYWYRQILGQKVEFLVSFYNNEISEKSEIFDDQFSVERPDGSNFTLKIRSTKLEDSAMYFCASTTGQGWGKNIQYFGAGTRLSVL.

V gene TRBV18 combines with J gene TRBJ2-1; TRBD2 matches at 11 bases. Losses at the gene ends were 2 bases for V and 7 bases for J; bases not matched to a gene: 10. Germline loops: CDR1 KGHSH, CDR2 LQKENI. CDR3 length: 17 amino acids. The CDR3 DNA reads TGTGCCAGCTCACCATCTACTAGCGGGAGCCCGCGGAATGAGCAGTTCTTC. Translated, it gives CASSPSTSGSPRNEQFF.

V is TRBV9 and J is TRBJ2-1, with 9 bases lining up with TRBD1. V gave up 7 bases and J gave up 3 bases; unmatched junction bases: 2. This CDR3 is built from 13 residues. CDR1 is SGDLS and CDR2 is YYNGEE in the germline V gene. Written as DNA, the CDR3 is TGTGCCAGCGGGACAGGGTACTACAATGAGCAGTTCTTC. Its protein is CASGTGYYNEQFF. Based on the CDR3 plus reference TRBV9 and TRBJ2-1, the full variable domain is DSGVTQTPKHLITATGQRVTLRCSPRSGDLSVYWYQQSLDQGLQFLIQYYNGEERAKGNILERFSAQQFPDLHSELNLSSLELGDSALYFCASGTGYYNEQFFGPGTRLTVL.

The chain has TRBV5-1 and TRBJ2-7; TRBD1 agrees at 12 bases. The CDR3 is made up of 15 amino acids. With V trimmed by 2 bases and J by 5 bases, 5 bases remained unmatched. The germline V gene encodes CDR1 SGHRS and CDR2 YFSETQ. CDR3 sequence reads: CASSLGTGGQNEQYF. The CDR3 DNA reads as TGCGCCAGCAGCTTAGGGACAGGGGGCCAAAACGAGCAGTACTTC.

The chain links TRBV9 to TRBJ2-7; tentative D call: TRBD1 (6 bases). The CDR3 loop spans 15 amino acids. V was trimmed by 0 bases and J by 6 bases, leaving 16 bases between them. Germline lookup yields CDR1 SGDLS and CDR2 YYNGEE. CDR3 sequence: CASSVGSPRGGEQYV. As DNA, the CDR3 is TGTGCCAGCAGCGTAGGGTCCCCTCGAGGGGGCGAGCAGTACGTC.

This sequence joins TRBV5-6 and TRBJ1-6; D ambiguous. The germline V gene has CDR1 SGHDT and CDR2 YYEEEE. The CDR3 is 14 amino acids. Trimming took 4 bases from V and 6 from J, leaving 11 bases between them. CDR3 residues: CASSLASRNSPLHF. For the CDR3, the DNA is TGTGCCAGCAGCCTAGCCTCGCGTAATTCACCCCTCCACTTT.

This clone was seen only a few times. The V call is TRBV4-3, the J call TRBJ2-3; tentative D call: TRBD1 (5 bases). CDR3 length: 16 amino acids. Germline assignment: CDR1 LGHNA and CDR2 YSLEER. With 1 base removed from V and 4 bases from J, the gap between germline ends came to 15 bases. CDR3 residues: CASSQVRANTPDTQYF. CDR3 sequence (DNA): TGCGCCAGCAGCCAAGTCAGGGCCAACACACCAGATACGCAGTATTTT.

The J gene is TRBJ2-2, the V gene TRBV5-1; 7 nucleotides agree with TRBD1. J lost 0 bases, V lost 1 base, and 3 bases had no gene match. Germline V gene data show CDR1 as SGHRS and CDR2 as YFSETQ. CDR3 length equals 16 residues. CDR3 loop: CASSLRGGPNTGELFF. Here the CDR3 DNA reads TGCGCCAGCAGCTTGAGAGGGGGCCCGAACACCGGGGAGCTGTTTTTT.

On this clone: Within the sample, other DNA sequences also encode this same CDR3. The chain has TRBV7-9 and TRBJ1-2; D not resolved. In germline, CDR1 is SEHNR, CDR2 FQNEAQ (reference sequence). The CDR3 has 13 residues. Trimming left V 2 bases short and J 5 bases short, with 9 bases between. This CDR3 reads CASSLNSLYGYTF. CDR3 coding DNA: TGTGCCAGCAGCTTAAACAGTCTTTATGGCTACACCTTC.

The chain joins TRBV6-5 to TRBJ1-3; D possibly corresponds to TRBD1 (5 bases). Germline V gene data show CDR1 as MNHEY and CDR2 as SVGAGI. The CDR3 consists of 13 residues. Deletions cut 7 bases from V and 4 bases from J, with 11 bases between. CDR3 coding DNA: TGTGCCAGCATTGCGGACACAGGAAACACCATATATTTT. It specifies CASIADTGNTIYF.

A few counts support this clone. The chain employs TRBV4-3 and TRBJ1-2; no clear D gene. V was trimmed by 0 bases and J by 0 bases, leaving 11 bases between them. Germline CDR1 and CDR2: LGHNA and YSLEER. CDR3 length: 16 residues. The CDR3 region is CASSQEPGSANYGYTF. The CDR3 bases are TGCGCCAGCAGCCAAGAGCCGGGGTCGGCTAACTATGGCTACACCTTC.

In DNA, the CDR3 is TGTGCCAGCAGAGGAGGCCCAACTGGAAACACCATATATTTT. This sequence encodes CASRGGPTGNTIYF. J is TRBJ1-3 and V is TRBV7-2; D ambiguous. CDR3 length: 14 residues. The V end lost 6 bases, the J end lost 2 bases, and 11 bases lay between the germline ends. Germline V gives CDR1 SGHTA, CDR2 FQGNSA.